These 2 T cell receptor beta chains were sequenced from one sample in a study of Ad26.COV2.S vaccination and SARS-CoV-2 variants. Assay used: immunoSEQ multiplex PCR; TCRdb lists only in-frame clones, some missing. The table has fewer than 400,000 clones, roughly 90% seen once; the top ten hold over 5%. The treatment is: some 20 received Ad26.COV2.S at low or high dose, single or two shots; a few received placebo; per-sample allocation not given. Samples were taken on day 63 after the first vaccine or placebo injection. This sample comprised peripheral blood, obtained in a trial of Ad26.COV2.S vaccine versus placebo. These receptors all come from a person aged 18-60 years who received the Ad26.COV2.S COVID-19 vaccine or a placebo.

The rearrangement links TRBV4-1 to TRBJ2-4, with D perhaps matching TRBD2 (7 bases). Trimming removed 4 bases at V and 1 base at J, with 17 bases between. In germline, CDR1 is MGHRA, CDR2 YSYEKL. CDR3 length equals 17 residues. CDR3 region: CASSPLGGGSAKNIQYF. In DNA, the CDR3 is TGCGCCAGCAGCCCCCTTGGCGGGGGCTCTGCCAAAAACATTCAGTACTTC.

This clone showed up just once. The chain carries TRBV3-1 (or the pseudogene TRBV3-2) and TRBJ1-6, with no clear D. Between the trimmed V and J ends, which lost 1 base and 11 bases, there was a span of 6 bases. Germline loops: CDR1 LGHDT, CDR2 YNNKEL (reference sequence). The CDR3 has 12 residues. The CDR3 loop is CASSQVSAPLHF. The CDR3 DNA is TGTGCCAGCAGCCAAGTTTCCGCACCCCTCCACTTT.